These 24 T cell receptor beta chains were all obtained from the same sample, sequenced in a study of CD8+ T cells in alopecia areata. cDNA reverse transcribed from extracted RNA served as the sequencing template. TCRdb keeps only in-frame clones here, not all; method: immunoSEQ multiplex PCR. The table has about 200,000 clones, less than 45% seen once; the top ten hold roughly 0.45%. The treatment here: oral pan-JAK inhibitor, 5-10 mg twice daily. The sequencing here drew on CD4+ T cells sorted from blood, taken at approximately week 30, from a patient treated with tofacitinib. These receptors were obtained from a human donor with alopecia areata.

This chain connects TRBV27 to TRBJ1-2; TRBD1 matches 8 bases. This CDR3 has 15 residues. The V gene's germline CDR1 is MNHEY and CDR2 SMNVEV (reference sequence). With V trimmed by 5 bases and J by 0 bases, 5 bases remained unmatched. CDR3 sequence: CASSTGGLPNYGYTF. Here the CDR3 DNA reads TGTGCCAGCAGTACAGGGGGGCTACCTAACTATGGCTACACCTTC.

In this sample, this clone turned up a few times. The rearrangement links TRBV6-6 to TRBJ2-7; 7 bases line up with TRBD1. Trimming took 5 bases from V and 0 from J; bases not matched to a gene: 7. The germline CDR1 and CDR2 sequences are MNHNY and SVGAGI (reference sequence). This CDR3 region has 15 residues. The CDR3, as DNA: TGTGCCAGCAGTCAACCGGGACAGAACTCCTACGAGCAGTACTTC. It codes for CASSQPGQNSYEQYF.

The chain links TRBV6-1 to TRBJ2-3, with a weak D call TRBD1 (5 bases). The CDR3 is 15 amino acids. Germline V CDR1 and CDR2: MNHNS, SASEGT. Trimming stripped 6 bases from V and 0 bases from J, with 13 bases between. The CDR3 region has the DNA TGTGCCAGCAGGACAGTCCAATCTAGCACAGATACGCAGTATTTT. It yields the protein CASRTVQSSTDTQYF.

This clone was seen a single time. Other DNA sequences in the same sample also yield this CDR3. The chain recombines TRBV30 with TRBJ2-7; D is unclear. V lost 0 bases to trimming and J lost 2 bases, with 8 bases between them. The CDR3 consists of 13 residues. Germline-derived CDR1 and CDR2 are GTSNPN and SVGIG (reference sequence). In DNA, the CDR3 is TGTGCCTGGAGTGTGAACAGCGCCTACGAGCAGTACTTC. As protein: CAWSVNSAYEQYF.

For the CDR3, the DNA is TGTGCCTGGAGTGTACTCCGGACAGCGGGGACAGATACGCAGTATTTT. This sequence encodes CAWSVLRTAGTDTQYF. This chain joins TRBV30 and TRBJ2-3; D may be TRBD2 (7 bases). V was trimmed by 0 bases and J by 3 bases, leaving 16 bases between them. Germline CDR1 GTSNPN, CDR2 SVGIG (reference sequence). The CDR3 has 16 residues.

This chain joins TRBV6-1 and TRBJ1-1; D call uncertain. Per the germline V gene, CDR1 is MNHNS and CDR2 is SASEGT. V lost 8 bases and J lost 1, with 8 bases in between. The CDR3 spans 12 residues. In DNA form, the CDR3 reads TGTGCCAGCGGGCACGAGAACACTGAAGCTTTCTTT. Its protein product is CASGHENTEAFF.

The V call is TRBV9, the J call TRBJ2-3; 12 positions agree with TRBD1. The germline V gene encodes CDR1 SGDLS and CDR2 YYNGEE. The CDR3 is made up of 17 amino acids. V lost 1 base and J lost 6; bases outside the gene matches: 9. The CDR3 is CASSVSGDRGRADTQYF. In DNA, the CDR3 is TGTGCCAGCAGCGTATCCGGGGACAGGGGGCGTGCGGATACGCAGTATTTT.

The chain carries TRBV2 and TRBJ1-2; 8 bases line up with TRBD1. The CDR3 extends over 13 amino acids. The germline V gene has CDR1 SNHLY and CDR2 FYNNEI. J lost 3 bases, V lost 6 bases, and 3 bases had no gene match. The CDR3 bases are TGTGCCAGCAGGGAGGACAGGGACTATGGCTACACCTTC. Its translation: CASREDRDYGYTF.

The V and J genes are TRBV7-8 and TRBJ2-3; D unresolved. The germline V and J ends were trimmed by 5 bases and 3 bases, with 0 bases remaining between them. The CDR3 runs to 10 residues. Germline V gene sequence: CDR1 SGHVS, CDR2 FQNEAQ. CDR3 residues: CASSTDTQYF. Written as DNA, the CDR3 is TGTGCCAGCAGCACAGATACGCAGTATTTT.

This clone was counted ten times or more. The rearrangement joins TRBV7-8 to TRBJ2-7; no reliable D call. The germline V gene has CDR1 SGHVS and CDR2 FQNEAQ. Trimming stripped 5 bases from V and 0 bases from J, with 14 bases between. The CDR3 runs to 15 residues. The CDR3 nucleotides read TGTGCCAGCAGCCTCCGGGCAGAGAGCTCCTACGAGCAGTACTTC. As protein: CASSLRAESSYEQYF.

CDR3 amino acids: CASSRDVASSYNEQFF. The CDR3, as DNA: TGCGCCAGCAGCCGGGACGTTGCCAGCTCCTACAATGAGCAGTTCTTC. The chain employs TRBV5-1 and TRBJ2-1; D could derive from TRBD1 or TRBD2 (5 bases each). The V end lost 4 bases, the J end lost 0 bases, and 14 bases lay between the germline ends. The CDR3 is made up of 16 amino acids. Germline V gene lookup returns CDR1 SGHRS and CDR2 YFSETQ. Full variable domain (remainder filled in from reference TRBV5-1 and TRBJ2-1): KAGVTQTPRYLIKTRGQQVTLSCSPISGHRSVSWYQQTPGQGLQFLFEYFSETQRNKGNFPGRFSGRQFSNSRSEMNVSTLELGDSALYLCASSRDVASSYNEQFFGPGTRLTVL.

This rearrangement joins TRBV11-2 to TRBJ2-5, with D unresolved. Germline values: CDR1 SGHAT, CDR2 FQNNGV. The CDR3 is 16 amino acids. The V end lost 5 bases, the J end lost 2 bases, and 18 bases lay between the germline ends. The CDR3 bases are TGTGCCAGCAGCCAACGCTCGAATGTCGTACAAGAGACCCAGTACTTC. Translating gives CASSQRSNVVQETQYF.

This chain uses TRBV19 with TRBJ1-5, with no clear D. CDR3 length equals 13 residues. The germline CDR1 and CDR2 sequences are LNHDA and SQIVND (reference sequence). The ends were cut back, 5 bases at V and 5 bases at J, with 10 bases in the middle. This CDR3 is CASSPDGYQPQHF. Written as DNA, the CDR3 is TGTGCCAGTAGTCCGGACGGGTATCAGCCCCAGCATTTT.

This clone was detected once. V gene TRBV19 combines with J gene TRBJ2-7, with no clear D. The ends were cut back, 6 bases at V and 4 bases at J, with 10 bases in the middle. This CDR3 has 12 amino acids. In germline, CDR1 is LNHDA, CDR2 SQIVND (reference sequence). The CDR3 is CASRQDGYEQYF. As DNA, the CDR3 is TGTGCCAGTAGACAAGACGGTTACGAGCAGTACTTC.

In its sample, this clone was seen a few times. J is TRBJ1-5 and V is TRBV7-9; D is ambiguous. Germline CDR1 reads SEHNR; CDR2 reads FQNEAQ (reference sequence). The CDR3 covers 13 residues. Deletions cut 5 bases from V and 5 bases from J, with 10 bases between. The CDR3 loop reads CASSAYRDQPQHF. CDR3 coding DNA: TGTGCCAGCAGCGCGTACCGGGATCAGCCCCAGCATTTT.

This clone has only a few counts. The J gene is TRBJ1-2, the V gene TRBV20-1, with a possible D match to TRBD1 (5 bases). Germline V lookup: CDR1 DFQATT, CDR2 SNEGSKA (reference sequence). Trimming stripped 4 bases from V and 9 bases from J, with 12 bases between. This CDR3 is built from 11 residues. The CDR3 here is CSAIRELSYTF. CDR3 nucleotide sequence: TGCAGTGCTATCAGGGAGTTGAGCTACACCTTC.

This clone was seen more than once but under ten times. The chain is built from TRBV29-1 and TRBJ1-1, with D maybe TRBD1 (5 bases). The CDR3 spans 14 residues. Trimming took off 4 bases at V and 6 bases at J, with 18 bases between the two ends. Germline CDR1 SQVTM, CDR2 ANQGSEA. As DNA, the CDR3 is TGCAGCGTTGTGGCGCAGGGAGGATTCCCTGAAGCTTTCTTT. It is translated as CSVVAQGGFPEAFF.

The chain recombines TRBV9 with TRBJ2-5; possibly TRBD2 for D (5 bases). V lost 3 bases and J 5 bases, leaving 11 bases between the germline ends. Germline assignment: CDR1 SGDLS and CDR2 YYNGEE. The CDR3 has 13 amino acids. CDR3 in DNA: TGTGCCAGCAGCGGAGCGGTTTGGGAGACCCAGTACTTC. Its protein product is CASSGAVWETQYF.

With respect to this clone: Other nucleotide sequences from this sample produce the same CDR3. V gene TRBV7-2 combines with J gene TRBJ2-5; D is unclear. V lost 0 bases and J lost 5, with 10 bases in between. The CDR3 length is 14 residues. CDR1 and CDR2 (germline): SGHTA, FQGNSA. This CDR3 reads CASSLAGLGETQYF. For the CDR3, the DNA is TGTGCCAGCAGCTTAGCGGGATTGGGGGAGACCCAGTACTTC.

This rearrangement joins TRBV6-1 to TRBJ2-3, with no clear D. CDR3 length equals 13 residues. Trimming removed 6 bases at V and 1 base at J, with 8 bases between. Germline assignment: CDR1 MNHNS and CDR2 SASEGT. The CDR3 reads CASRISRTDTQYF. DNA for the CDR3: TGTGCCAGCAGGATATCTCGCACAGATACGCAGTATTTT.

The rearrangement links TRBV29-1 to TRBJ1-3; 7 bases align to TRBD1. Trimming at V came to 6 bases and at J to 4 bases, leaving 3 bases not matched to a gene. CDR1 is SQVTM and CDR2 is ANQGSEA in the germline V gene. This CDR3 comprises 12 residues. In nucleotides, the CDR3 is TGCAGCGTCCAGGGGGAAGGAAACACCATATATTTT. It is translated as CSVQGEGNTIYF.

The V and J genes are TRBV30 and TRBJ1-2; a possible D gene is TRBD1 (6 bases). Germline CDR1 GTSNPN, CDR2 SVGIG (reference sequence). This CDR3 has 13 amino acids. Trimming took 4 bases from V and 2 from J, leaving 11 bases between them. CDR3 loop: CAWNEQGNYGYTF. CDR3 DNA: TGTGCCTGGAATGAACAGGGCAACTATGGCTACACCTTC.

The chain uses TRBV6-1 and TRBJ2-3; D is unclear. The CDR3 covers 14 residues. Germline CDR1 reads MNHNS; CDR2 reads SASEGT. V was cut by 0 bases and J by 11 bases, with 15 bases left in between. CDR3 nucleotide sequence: TGTGCCAGCAGTGAAGCCCGCGACACGTACAGGCAGTATTTT. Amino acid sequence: CASSEARDTYRQYF.

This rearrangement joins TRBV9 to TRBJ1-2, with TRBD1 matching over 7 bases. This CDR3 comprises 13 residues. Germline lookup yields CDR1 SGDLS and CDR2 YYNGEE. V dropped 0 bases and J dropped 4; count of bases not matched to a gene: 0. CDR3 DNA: TGTGCCAGCAGCGTAGGGGACAGCTATGGCTACACCTTC. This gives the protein CASSVGDSYGYTF.